Given below is one T cell receptor (beta chain) in context. The antigen is undetermined. The entry originates in a study of blood T cells in healthy people across ages. Study in general: Template-switching capture recovered about one barcoded beta molecule per two T cells.

Next came a second PCR, run for roughly 6 to 11 cycles, which used a sample-barcoded 5' primer along with a J-beta primer mix. Each of the cDNA molecules was tagged by a template-switch adaptor with 12 random nucleotides. TCRdb passed the 5' RACE reads through MiXCR, listing each CDR3 protein once. Seen here are about 1.5 million distinct CDR3 sequences, 35% to 45% observed once, and the top ten hold approximately 4.1%. CDR3 length equals 13 residues. Germline assignment: CDR1 SGHRS and CDR2 YFSETQ. V was pared by 4 bases and J by 7 bases, with 14 bases between. Study conclusions and caveats: A roughly linear fall in TCR beta diversity per million T cells was seen with increasing age.

The receptor's source is a woman aged 18-29 years in good health. The sample taken for sequencing was blood. This chain uses TRBV5-1 with TRBJ1-1; D may be TRBD1 (6 bases). The DNA for the CDR3 is TGCGCCAGCAGCACAGGGCCCCTCAATGAAGCTTTCTTT. It codes for CASSTGPLNEAFF.